Each of the 29 T cell receptor beta chains below was sequenced from the same sample in a study of T cell responses to AZD1222 COVID-19 vaccine (dated by TCRdb to the early 2020s). The time point label on this specimen signifies: about 28 days (+/-7) after the second vaccine dose. The library was produced with the immunoSEQ multiplex PCR assay. Drawn from immuneACCESS, this table holds only the in-frame rearrangements with V and J called that TCRdb kept. Clones are partly lost; checked studies trace under half to an unresolved V gene and leave the rest unexplained. The sample profile shows approximately 46,000 clones; around 90% of them were found once. Around 1.1% of the sample rests with the top ten. The source was peripheral blood, collected 28 days after the second AZD1222 dose. These receptors all stem from an adult who received the AZD1222 COVID-19 vaccine.

CDR3 bases: TGTGCCTGGAGTGCCACCGGCTATGGCTACACCTTC. This codes for CAWSATGYGYTF. This chain links TRBV30 with TRBJ1-2; D gene unclear. Trimming pared 1 base from V and 4 bases from J, leaving 7 bases between. This CDR3 region has 12 residues. Germline-derived CDR1 and CDR2 are GTSNPN and SVGIG (reference sequence).

The chain couples TRBV29-1 to TRBJ2-3; D is perhaps TRBD2 (5 bases). The CDR3 has 10 amino acids. Trimming removed 7 bases at V and 4 bases at J, with 6 bases between. Germline assignment: CDR1 SQVTM and CDR2 ANQGSEA. DNA of the CDR3: TGCAGCGCCGGGGCAGATACGCAGTATTTT. Translated: CSAGADTQYF.

The rearrangement links TRBV7-9 to TRBJ2-2, with 12 bases identical to TRBD2. J lost 5 bases, V lost 4 bases, and 5 bases had no gene match. CDR3 length: 16 residues. The V gene's germline CDR1 is SEHNR and CDR2 FQNEAQ (reference sequence). The CDR3 reads CASSYLAGGETGELFF. CDR3 DNA sequence: TGTGCCAGCAGCTACCTAGCGGGAGGGGAAACCGGGGAGCTGTTTTTT.

The chain has TRBV5-1 and TRBJ2-7; TRBD2 agrees at 8 bases. The length of the CDR3 is 13 residues. The germline V gene encodes CDR1 SGHRS and CDR2 YFSETQ. V gave up 3 bases and J gave up 7 bases; unmatched junction bases: 6. The DNA for the CDR3 is TGCGCCAGCAGCTCGTTAGCGGGAAATGAGCAGTACTTC. Protein sequence: CASSSLAGNEQYF.

This chain joins TRBV28 and TRBJ2-7, with D possibly matching TRBD2 (7 bases). V lost 2 bases and J 2 bases, leaving 19 bases between the germline ends. This CDR3 spans 17 amino acids. CDR1 is MDHEN, CDR2 SYDVKM, per germline. The CDR3 DNA sequence: TGTGCCAGCAGTTTAATTAGGGGGGGGACGGGAGCCTACGAGCAGTACTTC. The encoded protein is CASSLIRGGTGAYEQYF.

V is TRBV7-2 and J is TRBJ2-3; 9 bases are shared with TRBD1. V shed 5 bases, J shed 3 bases, and the junction held 6 bases outside the gene matches. The CDR3 covers 15 residues. CDR1 and CDR2 (germline): SGHTA, FQGNSA. CDR3 coding DNA: TGTGCCAGCAGCCCGGACAGGGGTCGGACAGATACGCAGTATTTT. It is translated as CASSPDRGRTDTQYF.

V usage is TRBV28 and J usage is TRBJ2-1; a weak D match, TRBD2 (5 bases). Trimming removed 6 bases at V and 2 bases at J, with 14 bases between. Germline V gene data show CDR1 as MDHEN and CDR2 as SYDVKM. The CDR3 extends over 15 amino acids. The CDR3 reads CASSPPGSAYNEQFF. In DNA form, the CDR3 reads TGTGCCAGCAGCCCCCCTGGGAGCGCCTACAATGAGCAGTTCTTC. Full variable domain (missing parts from reference TRBV28 and TRBJ2-1): DVKVTQSSRYLVKRTGEKVFLECVQDMDHENMFWYRQDPGLGLRLIYFSYDVKMKEKGDIPEGYSVSREKKERFSLILESASTNQTSMYLCASSPPGSAYNEQFFGPGTRLTVL.

This chain links TRBV7-2 with TRBJ2-5; weak D call: TRBD2 (6 bases). The ends were cut back, 2 bases at V and 5 bases at J, with 18 bases in the middle. The germline V gene has CDR1 SGHTA and CDR2 FQGNSA. The CDR3 runs to 16 residues. CDR3 sequence: CASSLIRTSRSETQYF. The DNA for the CDR3 is TGTGCCAGCAGCTTAATCCGAACTAGCCGATCGGAGACCCAGTACTTC.

V usage is TRBV6-5 and J usage is TRBJ1-1; D ambiguous. Trimming stripped 5 bases from V and 2 bases from J, with 12 bases between. Germline loops: CDR1 MNHEY, CDR2 SVGAGI. The CDR3 runs 14 residues. The CDR3 sequence: CASSPPNPNTEAFF. The CDR3 nucleotides read TGTGCCAGCAGTCCCCCCAACCCCAACACTGAAGCTTTCTTT.

This clone was seen a handful of times. V usage is TRBV18 and J usage is TRBJ2-7, with 10 bases identical to TRBD1. CDR3 length equals 15 residues. In germline, CDR1 is KGHSH, CDR2 LQKENI. Trimming at V came to 2 bases and at J to 3 bases, leaving 4 bases not matched to a gene. The chain's CDR3 is CASSPGTGAFYEQYF. In DNA, the CDR3 is TGTGCCAGCTCACCAGGGACAGGGGCGTTCTACGAGCAGTACTTC.

The chain uses TRBV6-2 or TRBV6-3 and TRBJ1-2; TRBD1 matches at 7 bases. Germline lookup yields CDR1 MNHEY and CDR2 SVGEGT. The CDR3 length is 15 residues. J lost 4 bases, V lost 6 bases, and 11 bases had no gene match. CDR3 in DNA: TGTGCCAGCAGCTATAGACAGGGTTCCGGCTATGGCTACACCTTC. Amino acids: CASSYRQGSGYGYTF.

This clone was observed a handful of times. The CDR3 reads CATQTGIKNTEAFF. The CDR3 DNA follows: TGTGCCACCCAAACAGGAATAAAGAACACTGAAGCTTTCTTT. This chain joins TRBV18 and TRBJ1-1; possible D gene TRBD1, 5 bases. The germline CDR1 and CDR2 sequences are KGHSH and LQKENI. CDR3 size: 14 residues. The V and J ends lost 10 bases and 1 base respectively, with 16 bases between them. Drawing the rest from reference TRBV18 and TRBJ1-1, the complete variable domain is NAGVMQNPRHLVRRRGQEARLRCSPMKGHSHVYWYRQLPEEGLKFMVYLQKENIIDESGMPKERFSAEFPKEGPSILRIQQVVRGDSAAYFCATQTGIKNTEAFFGQGTRLTVV.

This clone came up once. V usage is TRBV10-3 and J usage is TRBJ2-7, with TRBD2 matching 11 bases. CDR1 is ENHRY and CDR2 is SYGVKD in the germline V gene. V gave up 4 bases and J gave up 3 bases; unmatched junction bases: 2. The CDR3 covers 14 residues. The CDR3 sequence is CAISGLAGRYEQYF. CDR3 sequence (DNA): TGTGCCATCAGTGGACTAGCGGGGCGCTACGAGCAGTACTTC.

V gene TRBV7-9 combines with J gene TRBJ1-1; 8 nucleotides align to TRBD1. V gave up 3 bases and J gave up 1 base; unmatched junction bases: 10. CDR1 SEHNR and CDR2 FQNEAQ come from the germline V gene (reference sequence). This CDR3 comprises 17 residues. In DNA, the CDR3 is TGTGCCAGCAGCTTGGGACAGGTCCCAGTCACGAACACTGAAGCTTTCTTT. Protein product: CASSLGQVPVTNTEAFF.

V and J are TRBV14 and TRBJ2-1, with 7 bases that match TRBD1. V lost 3 bases to trimming and J lost 7 bases; unmatched junction nucleotides: 9. Looked up from germline, CDR1 is SGHDN and CDR2 is FVKESK. The CDR3 totals 15 residues. CDR3 amino acids: CASSHPGQIKNEQFF. The CDR3 nucleotides are TGTGCCAGCAGCCACCCGGGACAGATAAAGAATGAGCAGTTCTTC.

The rearrangement joins TRBV6-2 or TRBV6-3 to TRBJ2-7, with D perhaps matching TRBD2 (5 bases). CDR1 and CDR2 (germline): MNHEY, SVGEGT. The CDR3 runs to 13 residues. V was clipped by 6 bases and J by 3 bases, with 12 bases between them. For the CDR3, the DNA is TGTGCCAGCAGACCTTCCGGGAACTACGAGCAGTACTTC. Amino acid sequence: CASRPSGNYEQYF.

V is TRBV19 and J is TRBJ1-5, with D perhaps matching TRBD1 (6 bases). V dropped 3 bases and J dropped 6 bases, with 15 bases sitting between them. CDR1 LNHDA and CDR2 SQIVND come from the germline V gene (reference sequence). This CDR3 region has 15 residues. This CDR3 is CASSINGQWFQPQHF. In nucleotides, the CDR3 is TGTGCCAGTAGTATCAACGGACAGTGGTTTCAGCCCCAGCATTTT.

The chain carries TRBV12-3 or TRBV12-4 and TRBJ2-7, with 7 bases fitting TRBD1. Losses at the gene ends were 4 bases for V and 4 bases for J; bases not matched to a gene: 4. CDR3 size: 13 residues. CDR3 sequence (DNA): TGTGCCAGCAGTTCTCCAGGGGGATACGAGCAGTACTTC. It yields the protein CASSSPGGYEQYF.

The chain has TRBV5-1 and TRBJ2-1, with 9 bases matching TRBD2. Trimming removed 2 bases from V and 7 bases from J; junction bases left unmatched: 7. The CDR3 consists of 15 residues. The V gene's germline CDR1 is SGHRS and CDR2 YFSETQ. The CDR3 DNA follows: TGCGCCAGCAGCTTACGGACTAGCGAGATGAATGAGCAGTTCTTC. Translation: CASSLRTSEMNEQFF.

The rearrangement uses TRBV28 and TRBJ2-7; unclear D gene. The ends were cut back, 7 bases at V and 5 bases at J, with 21 bases in the middle. CDR1 and CDR2 (germline): MDHEN, SYDVKM. CDR3 length: 15 amino acids. The CDR3 nucleotides are TGTGCCAGCAAAAGGAGTAACAGAGATAGGGACGAGCAGTACTTC. Amino acids: CASKRSNRDRDEQYF.

The chain carries TRBV7-2 and TRBJ2-2, with D maybe TRBD2 (6 bases). The germline gives CDR1 SGHTA, CDR2 FQGNSA. The CDR3 is made up of 15 amino acids. V lost 2 bases and J lost 1, with 8 bases in between. The CDR3 sequence: CASSLYGRNTGELFF. The DNA of the CDR3 is TGTGCCAGCAGCTTATACGGGAGGAACACCGGGGAGCTGTTTTTT.

The rearrangement uses TRBV4-1 and TRBJ2-7; 8 bases are shared with TRBD2. Germline assignment: CDR1 MGHRA and CDR2 YSYEKL. Germline trimming cut 10 bases from V and 3 bases from J; bases unmatched to any gene: 11. The CDR3 is made up of 14 amino acids. The chain's CDR3 is CATAETSGYYEQYF. For the CDR3, the DNA is TGCGCCACCGCGGAAACTAGCGGATACTACGAGCAGTACTTC.

V usage is TRBV6-5 and J usage is TRBJ2-2; D perhaps matches TRBD1 (5 bases). V gave up 6 bases and J gave up 3 bases, with 11 bases separating them. The CDR3 totals 14 residues. CDR1 and CDR2 from the germline V gene are MNHEY and SVGAGI. CDR3 loop: CASSRTLYTGELFF. The CDR3 DNA follows: TGTGCCAGCAGCCGGACACTGTACACCGGGGAGCTGTTTTTT.

The chain couples TRBV2 to TRBJ2-6; D is uncertain. Germline V gives CDR1 SNHLY, CDR2 FYNNEI. V was shortened by 6 bases and J by 3 bases, with 12 bases between the two germline ends. The CDR3 loop spans 15 amino acids. CDR3 amino acids: CASRRIVGGANVLTF. Written as DNA, the CDR3 is TGTGCCAGCAGGCGAATAGTAGGTGGGGCCAACGTCCTGACTTTC.

The chain joins TRBV6-5 to TRBJ2-2; 8 nucleotides agree with TRBD1. The V gene end was trimmed by 4 bases and the J gene end by 0 bases; junction bases not matched to a gene: 1. This CDR3 region has 15 residues. CDR1 MNHEY and CDR2 SVGAGI come from the germline V gene. CDR3 residues: CASSSTGANTGELFF. The CDR3, as DNA: TGTGCCAGCAGTTCGACAGGGGCGAACACCGGGGAGCTGTTTTTT.

This chain uses TRBV4-3 with TRBJ2-7; tentatively, D is TRBD2 (6 bases). The CDR3 is 15 amino acids. The V end was cut by 0 bases, the J end by 3 bases, with 12 bases between. CDR1 LGHNA and CDR2 YSLEER come from the germline V gene. CDR3 sequence: CASSQDSGANYEQYF. As DNA, the CDR3 is TGCGCCAGCAGCCAAGATAGCGGAGCTAACTACGAGCAGTACTTC.

The V call is TRBV6-2 or TRBV6-3, the J call TRBJ2-3; 10 bases match TRBD2. The germline V gene has CDR1 MNHEY and CDR2 SVGEGT. Germline trimming cut 0 bases from V and 5 bases from J; bases unmatched to any gene: 8. This CDR3 spans 17 amino acids. CDR3 sequence (DNA): TGTGCCAGCAGTTACTCTTTAAGCGGGAGGGTTTTAGATACGCAGTATTTT. Translated, it gives CASSYSLSGRVLDTQYF.

The chain carries TRBV4-3 and TRBJ1-4; 9 bases line up with TRBD1. Germline assignment: CDR1 LGHNA and CDR2 YSLEER. The length of the CDR3 is 18 residues. The J segment lost 6 bases and the V segment lost 0 bases, leaving 11 bases of the junction unmatched. The DNA for the CDR3 is TGCGCCAGCAGCCAAGACTGGGGCTGGGGACAGGGTTATGAAAAACTGTTTTTT. This translates into CASSQDWGWGQGYEKLFF.

The gene calls are TRBV4-1 and TRBJ2-7; D may be TRBD2 (6 bases). Per germline, CDR1 MGHRA and CDR2 YSYEKL. Trimming left V 4 bases short and J 2 bases short, with 15 bases between. CDR3 length equals 15 residues. The CDR3 nucleotides read TGCGCCAGCAGCCCCGCGGGGCTAAATCCCTACGAGCAGTACTTC. It specifies CASSPAGLNPYEQYF.